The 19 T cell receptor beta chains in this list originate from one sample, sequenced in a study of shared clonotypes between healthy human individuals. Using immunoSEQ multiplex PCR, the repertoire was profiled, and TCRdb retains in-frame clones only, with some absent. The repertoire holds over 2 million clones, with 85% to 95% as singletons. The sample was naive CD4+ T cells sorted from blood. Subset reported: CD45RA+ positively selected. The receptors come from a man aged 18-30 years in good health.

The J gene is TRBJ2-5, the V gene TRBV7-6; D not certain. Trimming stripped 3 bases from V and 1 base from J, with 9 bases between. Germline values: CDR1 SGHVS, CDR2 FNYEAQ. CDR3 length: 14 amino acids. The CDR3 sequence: CASSLGVLQETQYF. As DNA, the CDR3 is TGTGCCAGCAGCTTGGGCGTGCTCCAAGAGACCCAGTACTTC.

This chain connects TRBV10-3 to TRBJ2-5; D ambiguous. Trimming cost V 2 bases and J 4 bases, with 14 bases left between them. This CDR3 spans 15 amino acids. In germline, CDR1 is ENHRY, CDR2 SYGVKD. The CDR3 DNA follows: TGTGCCATCAGTGAGGGGCTCCTAACGGGAGAGACCCAGTACTTC. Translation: CAISEGLLTGETQYF.

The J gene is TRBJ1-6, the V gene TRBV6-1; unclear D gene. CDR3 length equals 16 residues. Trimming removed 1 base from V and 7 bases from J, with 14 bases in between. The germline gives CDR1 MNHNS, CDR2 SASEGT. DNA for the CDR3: TGTGCCAGCAGTGAAGGCCGATCAGGTTGGAATTCACCCCTCCACTTT. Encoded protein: CASSEGRSGWNSPLHF.

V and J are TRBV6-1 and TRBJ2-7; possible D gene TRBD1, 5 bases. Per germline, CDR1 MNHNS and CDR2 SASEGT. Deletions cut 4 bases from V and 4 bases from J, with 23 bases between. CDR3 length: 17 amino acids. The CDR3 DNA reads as TGTGCCAGCAGTGTCCGGAGCAGGGCGTATCGACAGTACGAGCAGTACTTC. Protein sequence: CASSVRSRAYRQYEQYF.

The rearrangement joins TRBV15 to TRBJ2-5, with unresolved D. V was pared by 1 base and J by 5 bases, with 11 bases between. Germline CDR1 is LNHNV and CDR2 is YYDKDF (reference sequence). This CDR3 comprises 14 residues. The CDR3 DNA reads TGTGCCACCAGCAGAGTAGGGAAGGAGGAGACCCAGTACTTC. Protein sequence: CATSRVGKEETQYF.

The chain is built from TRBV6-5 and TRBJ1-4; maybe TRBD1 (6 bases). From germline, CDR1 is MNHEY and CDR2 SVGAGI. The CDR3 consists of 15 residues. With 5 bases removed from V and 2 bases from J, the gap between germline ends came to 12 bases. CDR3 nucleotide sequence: TGTGCCAGCAGTCTAGTAAGGGGGACTAATGAAAAACTGTTTTTT. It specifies CASSLVRGTNEKLFF.

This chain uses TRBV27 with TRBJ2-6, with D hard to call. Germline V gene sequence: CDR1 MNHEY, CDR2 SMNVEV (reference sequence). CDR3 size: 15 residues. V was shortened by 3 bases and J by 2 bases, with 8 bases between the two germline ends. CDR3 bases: TGTGCCAGCAGTTTCCGCTTGGCTGGGGCCAACGTCCTGACTTTC. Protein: CASSFRLAGANVLTF.

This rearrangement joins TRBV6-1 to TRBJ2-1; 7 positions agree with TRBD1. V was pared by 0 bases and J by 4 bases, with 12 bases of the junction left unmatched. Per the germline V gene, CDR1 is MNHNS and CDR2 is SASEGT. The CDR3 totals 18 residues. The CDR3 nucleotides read TGTGCCAGCAGTGAAGCGAATACGAGAGGGGGCCCATACAATGAGCAGTTCTTC. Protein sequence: CASSEANTRGGPYNEQFF.

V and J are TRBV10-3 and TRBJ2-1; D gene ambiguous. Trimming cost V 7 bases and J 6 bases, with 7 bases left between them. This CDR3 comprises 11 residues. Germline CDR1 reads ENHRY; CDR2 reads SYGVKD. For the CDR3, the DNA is TGTGCCATCAAGGACCTCAATGAGCAGTTCTTC. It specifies CAIKDLNEQFF.

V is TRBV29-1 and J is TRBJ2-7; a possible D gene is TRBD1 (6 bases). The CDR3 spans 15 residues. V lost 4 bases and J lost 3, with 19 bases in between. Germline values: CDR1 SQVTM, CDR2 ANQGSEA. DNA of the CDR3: TGCAGCGTTGGGGCAGGGGATACCCCTAACTACGAGCAGTACTTC. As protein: CSVGAGDTPNYEQYF.

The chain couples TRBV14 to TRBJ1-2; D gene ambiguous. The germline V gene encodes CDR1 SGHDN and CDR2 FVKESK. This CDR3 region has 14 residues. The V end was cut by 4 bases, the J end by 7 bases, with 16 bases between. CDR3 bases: TGTGCCAGCAGCCTAGCGGGCAGCGGCGGTGGCTACACCTTC. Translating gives CASSLAGSGGGYTF.

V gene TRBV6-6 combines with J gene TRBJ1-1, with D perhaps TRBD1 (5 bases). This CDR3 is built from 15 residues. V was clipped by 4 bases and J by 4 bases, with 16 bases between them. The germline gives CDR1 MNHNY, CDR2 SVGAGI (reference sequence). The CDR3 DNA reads TGTGCCAGCAGTTTACCCGGGCAGGGTGTCACTGAAGCTTTCTTT. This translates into CASSLPGQGVTEAFF.

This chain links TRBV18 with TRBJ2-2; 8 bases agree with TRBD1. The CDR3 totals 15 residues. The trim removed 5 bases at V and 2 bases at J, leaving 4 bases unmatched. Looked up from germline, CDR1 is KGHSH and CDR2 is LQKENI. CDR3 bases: TGTGCCAGCTCAGACGGGACAGGTAACACCGGGGAGCTGTTTTTT. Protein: CASSDGTGNTGELFF.

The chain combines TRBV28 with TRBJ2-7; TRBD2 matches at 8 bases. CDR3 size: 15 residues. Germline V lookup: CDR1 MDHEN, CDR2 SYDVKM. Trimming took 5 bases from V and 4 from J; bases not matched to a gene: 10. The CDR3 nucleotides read TGTGCCAGCAGTACTAGCGGATACTCACCTTACGAGCAGTACTTC. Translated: CASSTSGYSPYEQYF.

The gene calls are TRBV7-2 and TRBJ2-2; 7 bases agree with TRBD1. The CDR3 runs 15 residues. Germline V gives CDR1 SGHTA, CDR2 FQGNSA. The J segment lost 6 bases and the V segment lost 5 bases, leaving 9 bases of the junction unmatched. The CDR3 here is CASSPSTGVPGELFF. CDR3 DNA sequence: TGTGCCAGCAGCCCCTCTACAGGGGTCCCCGGGGAGCTGTTTTTT.

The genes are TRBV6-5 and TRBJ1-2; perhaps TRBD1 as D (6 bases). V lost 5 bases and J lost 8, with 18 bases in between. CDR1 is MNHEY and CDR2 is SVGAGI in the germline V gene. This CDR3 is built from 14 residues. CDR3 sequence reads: CASSRGGTLPGYTF. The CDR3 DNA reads TGTGCCAGCAGTCGAGGGGGGACCCTACCGGGCTACACCTTC.

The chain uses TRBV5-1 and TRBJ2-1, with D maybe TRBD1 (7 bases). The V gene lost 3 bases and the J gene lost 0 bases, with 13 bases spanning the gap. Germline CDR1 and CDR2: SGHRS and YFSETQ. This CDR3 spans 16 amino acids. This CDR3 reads CASSSGGDSSYNEQFF. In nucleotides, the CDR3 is TGCGCCAGCAGCTCTGGCGGGGACAGCTCCTACAATGAGCAGTTCTTC.

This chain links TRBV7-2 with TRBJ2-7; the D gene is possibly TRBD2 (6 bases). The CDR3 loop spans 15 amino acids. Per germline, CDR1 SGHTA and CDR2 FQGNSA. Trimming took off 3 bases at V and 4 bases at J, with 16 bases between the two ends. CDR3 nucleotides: TGTGCCAGCAGCTTCTCCGGGACTGTCATTTACGAGCAGTACTTC. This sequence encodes CASSFSGTVIYEQYF.

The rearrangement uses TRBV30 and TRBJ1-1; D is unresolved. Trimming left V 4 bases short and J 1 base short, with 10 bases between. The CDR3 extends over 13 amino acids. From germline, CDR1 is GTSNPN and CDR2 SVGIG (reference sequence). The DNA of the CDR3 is TGTGCCTGGATTAAGGCGTCGAACACTGAAGCTTTCTTT. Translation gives CAWIKASNTEAFF.